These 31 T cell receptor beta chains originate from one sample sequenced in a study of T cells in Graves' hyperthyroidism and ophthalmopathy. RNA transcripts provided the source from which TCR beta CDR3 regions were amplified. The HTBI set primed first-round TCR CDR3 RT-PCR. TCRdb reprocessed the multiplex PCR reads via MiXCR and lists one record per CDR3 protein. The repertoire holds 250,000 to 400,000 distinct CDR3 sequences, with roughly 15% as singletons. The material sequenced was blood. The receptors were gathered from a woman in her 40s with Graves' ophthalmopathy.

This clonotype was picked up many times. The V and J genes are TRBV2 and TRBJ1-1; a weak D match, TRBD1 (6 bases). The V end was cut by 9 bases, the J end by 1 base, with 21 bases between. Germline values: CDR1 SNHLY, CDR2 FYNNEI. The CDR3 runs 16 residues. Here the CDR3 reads CARNQGWSHANTEAFF. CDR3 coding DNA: TGTGCCAGGAATCAGGGGTGGAGTCACGCGAACACTGAAGCTTTCTTT.

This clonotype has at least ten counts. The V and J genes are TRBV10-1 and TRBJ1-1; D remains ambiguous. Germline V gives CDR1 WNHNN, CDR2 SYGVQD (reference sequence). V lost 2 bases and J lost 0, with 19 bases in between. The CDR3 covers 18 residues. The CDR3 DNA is TGCGCCAGCAGTGAGACTCCGTCCCGTAAGAGGATGAACACTGAAGCTTTCTTT. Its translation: CASSETPSRKRMNTEAFF.

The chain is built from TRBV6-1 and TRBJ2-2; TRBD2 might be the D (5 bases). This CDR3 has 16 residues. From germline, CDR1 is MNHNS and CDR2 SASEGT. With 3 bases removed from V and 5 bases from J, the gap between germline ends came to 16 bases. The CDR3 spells CASSDLPRGPTGELFF. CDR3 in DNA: TGTGCCAGCAGTGACCTCCCAAGAGGGCCTACCGGGGAGCTGTTTTTT.

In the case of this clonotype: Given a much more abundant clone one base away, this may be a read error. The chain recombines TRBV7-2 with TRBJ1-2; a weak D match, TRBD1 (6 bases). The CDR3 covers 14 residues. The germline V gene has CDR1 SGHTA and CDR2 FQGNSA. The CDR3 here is CASSQQGLGYGDTF. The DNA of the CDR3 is TGTGCCAGCAGTCAACAGGGTTTGGGCTATGGCGACACCTTC.

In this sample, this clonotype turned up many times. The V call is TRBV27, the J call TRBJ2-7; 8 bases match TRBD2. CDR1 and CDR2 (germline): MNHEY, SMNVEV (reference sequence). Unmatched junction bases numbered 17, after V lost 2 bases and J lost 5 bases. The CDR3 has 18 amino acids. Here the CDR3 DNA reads TGTGCCAGCAGTTTAAGCGTGGGTAGAGCGGGAGAAGCCCACGAGCAGTACTTC. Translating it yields CASSLSVGRAGEAHEQYF.

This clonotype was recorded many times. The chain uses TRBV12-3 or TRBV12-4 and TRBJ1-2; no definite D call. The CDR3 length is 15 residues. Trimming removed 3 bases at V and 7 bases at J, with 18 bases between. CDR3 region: CASSLKSLGAGGYTF. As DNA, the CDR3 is TGTGCCAGCAGTTTGAAATCATTGGGCGCCGGTGGCTACACCTTC.

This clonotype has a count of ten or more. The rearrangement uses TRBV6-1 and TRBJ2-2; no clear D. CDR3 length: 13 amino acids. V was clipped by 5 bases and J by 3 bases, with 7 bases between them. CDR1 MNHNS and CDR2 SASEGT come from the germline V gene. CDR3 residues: CASSWTDTGELFF. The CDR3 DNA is TGTGCCAGCAGTTGGACGGACACCGGGGAGCTGTTTTTT.

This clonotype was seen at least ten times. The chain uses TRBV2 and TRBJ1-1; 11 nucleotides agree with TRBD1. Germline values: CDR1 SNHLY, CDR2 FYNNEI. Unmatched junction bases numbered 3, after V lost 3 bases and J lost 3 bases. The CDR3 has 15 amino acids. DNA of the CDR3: TGTGCCAGCAGTGACCCGGGACAGGGGGACACTGAAGCTTTCTTT. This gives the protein CASSDPGQGDTEAFF.

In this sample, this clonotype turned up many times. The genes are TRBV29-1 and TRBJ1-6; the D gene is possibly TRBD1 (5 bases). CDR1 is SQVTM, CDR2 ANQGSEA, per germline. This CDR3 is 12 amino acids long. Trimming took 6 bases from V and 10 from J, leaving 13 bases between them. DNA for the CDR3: TGCAGCGTACGCTTGGGGGAATCACCCCTCCACTTT. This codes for CSVRLGESPLHF.

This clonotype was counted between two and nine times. CDR3: CASSLRAGGNTDTQYF. DNA of the CDR3: TGCGCCAGCAGCTTGAGAGCGGGGGGCAACACAGATACGCAGTATTTT. The chain combines TRBV5-1 with TRBJ2-3, with 9 nucleotides matching TRBD2. The CDR3 is made up of 16 amino acids. The V gene end was trimmed by 1 base and the J gene end by 2 bases; junction bases not matched to a gene: 5. CDR1 is SGHRS, CDR2 YFSETQ, per germline.

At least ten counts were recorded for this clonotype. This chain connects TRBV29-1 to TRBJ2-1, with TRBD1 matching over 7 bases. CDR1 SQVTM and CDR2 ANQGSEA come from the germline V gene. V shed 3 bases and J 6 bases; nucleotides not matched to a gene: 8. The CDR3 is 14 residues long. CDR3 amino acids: CSVEPGQRTNEQFF. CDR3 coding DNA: TGCAGCGTTGAGCCGGGACAGAGGACCAATGAGCAGTTCTTC.

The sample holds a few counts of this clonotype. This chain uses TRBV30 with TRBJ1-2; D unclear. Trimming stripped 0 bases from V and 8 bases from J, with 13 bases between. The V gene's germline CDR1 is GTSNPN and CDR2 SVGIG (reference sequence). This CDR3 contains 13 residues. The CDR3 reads CAWSVGGQRGYTF. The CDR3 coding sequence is TGTGCCTGGAGTGTCGGCGGCCAAAGGGGCTACACCTTC.

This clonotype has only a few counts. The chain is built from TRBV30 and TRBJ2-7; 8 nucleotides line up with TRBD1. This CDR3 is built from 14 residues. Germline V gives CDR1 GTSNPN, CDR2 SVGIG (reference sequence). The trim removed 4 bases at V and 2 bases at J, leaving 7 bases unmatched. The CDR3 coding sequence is TGTGCCTGGAACAGGCAGGGGGCCACCTACGAGCAGTACTTC. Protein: CAWNRQGATYEQYF.

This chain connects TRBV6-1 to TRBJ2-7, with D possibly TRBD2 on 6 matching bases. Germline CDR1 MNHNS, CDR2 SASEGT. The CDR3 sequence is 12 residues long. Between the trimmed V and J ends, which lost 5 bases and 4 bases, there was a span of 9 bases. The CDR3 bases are TGTGCCAGCAGTATGGAGGGGTACGAGCAGTACTTC. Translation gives CASSMEGYEQYF.

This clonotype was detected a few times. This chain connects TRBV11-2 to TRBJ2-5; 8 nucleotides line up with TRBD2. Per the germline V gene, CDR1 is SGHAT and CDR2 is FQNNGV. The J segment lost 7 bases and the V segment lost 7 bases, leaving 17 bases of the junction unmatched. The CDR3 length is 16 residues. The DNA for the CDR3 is TGTGCCAGCAACCTACTGGCGGGGGGCCCCTCCGGGACCCAGTACTTC. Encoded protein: CASNLLAGGPSGTQYF.

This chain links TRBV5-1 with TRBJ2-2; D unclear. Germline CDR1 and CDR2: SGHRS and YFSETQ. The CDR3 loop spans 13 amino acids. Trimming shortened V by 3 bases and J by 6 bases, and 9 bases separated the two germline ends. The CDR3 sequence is CASSWFLPGELFF. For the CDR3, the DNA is TGCGCCAGCAGCTGGTTCCTTCCCGGGGAGCTGTTTTTT.

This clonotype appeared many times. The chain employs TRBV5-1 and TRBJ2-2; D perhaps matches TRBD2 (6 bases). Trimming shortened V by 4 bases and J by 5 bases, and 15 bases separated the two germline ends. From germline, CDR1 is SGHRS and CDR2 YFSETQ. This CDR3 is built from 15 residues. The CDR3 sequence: CASSLRRAGTGELFF. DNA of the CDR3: TGCGCCAGCAGCCTCCGTCGTGCGGGAACCGGGGAGCTGTTTTTT.

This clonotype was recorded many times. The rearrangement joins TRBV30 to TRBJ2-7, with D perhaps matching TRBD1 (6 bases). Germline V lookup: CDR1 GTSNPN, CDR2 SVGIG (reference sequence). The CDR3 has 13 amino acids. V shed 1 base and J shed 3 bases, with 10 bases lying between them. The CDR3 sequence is CAWSGSRGYEQYF. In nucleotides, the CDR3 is TGTGCCTGGAGTGGTTCCAGGGGCTACGAGCAGTACTTC.

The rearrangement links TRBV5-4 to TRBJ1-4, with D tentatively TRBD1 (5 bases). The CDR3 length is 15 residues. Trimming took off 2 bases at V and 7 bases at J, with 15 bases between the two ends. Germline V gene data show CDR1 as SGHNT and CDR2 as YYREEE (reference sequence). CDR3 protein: CASSFGPGGSEKLFF. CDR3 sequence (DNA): TGTGCCAGCAGCTTTGGGCCCGGGGGAAGTGAAAAACTGTTTTTT.

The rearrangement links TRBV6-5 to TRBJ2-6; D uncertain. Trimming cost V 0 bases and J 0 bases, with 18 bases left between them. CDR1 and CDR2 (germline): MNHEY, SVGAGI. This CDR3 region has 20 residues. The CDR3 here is CASSYSGLRPIHSGANVLTF. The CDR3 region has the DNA TGTGCCAGCAGTTACTCGGGTCTGAGACCCATCCACTCTGGGGCCAACGTCCTGACTTTC.

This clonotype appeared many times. The CDR3 protein is CASGTGRSGEKLFF. In nucleotides, the CDR3 is TGTGCCAGCGGGACAGGGAGGTCCGGTGAAAAACTGTTTTTT. The V gene is TRBV2, the J gene TRBJ1-4, with 9 nucleotides matching TRBD1. Germline V gives CDR1 SNHLY, CDR2 FYNNEI. V gave up 8 bases and J gave up 7 bases; unmatched junction bases: 8. The CDR3 runs 14 residues. The full variable domain, in which reference TRBV2 and TRBJ1-4 provide the parts outside the CDR3, is EPEVTQTPSHQVTQMGQEVILRCVPISNHLYFYWYRQILGQKVEFLVSFYNNEISEKSEIFDDQFSVERPDGSNFTLKIRSTKLEDSAMYFCASGTGRSGEKLFFGSGTQLSVL.

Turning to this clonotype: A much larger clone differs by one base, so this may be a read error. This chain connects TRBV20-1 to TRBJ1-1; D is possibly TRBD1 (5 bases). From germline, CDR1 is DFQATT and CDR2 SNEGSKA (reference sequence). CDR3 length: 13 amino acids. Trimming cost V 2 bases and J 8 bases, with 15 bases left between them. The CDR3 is CSARLRRGYEAFF. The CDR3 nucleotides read TGCAGTGCTAGACTGCGGAGGGGATACGAAGCTTTCTTT.

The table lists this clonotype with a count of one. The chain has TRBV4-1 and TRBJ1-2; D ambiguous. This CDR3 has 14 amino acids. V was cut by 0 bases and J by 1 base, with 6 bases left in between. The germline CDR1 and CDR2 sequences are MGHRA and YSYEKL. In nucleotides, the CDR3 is TGCGCCAGCAGCCAAGATCTCCGTAACTATGGCTACACCTTC. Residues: CASSQDLRNYGYTF.

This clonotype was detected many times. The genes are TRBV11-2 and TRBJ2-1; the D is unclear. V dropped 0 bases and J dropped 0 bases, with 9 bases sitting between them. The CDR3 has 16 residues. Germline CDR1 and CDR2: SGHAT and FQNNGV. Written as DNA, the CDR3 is TGTGCCAGCAGCTTAGACCAGCGCCCCTCCTACAATGAGCAGTTCTTC. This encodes CASSLDQRPSYNEQFF.

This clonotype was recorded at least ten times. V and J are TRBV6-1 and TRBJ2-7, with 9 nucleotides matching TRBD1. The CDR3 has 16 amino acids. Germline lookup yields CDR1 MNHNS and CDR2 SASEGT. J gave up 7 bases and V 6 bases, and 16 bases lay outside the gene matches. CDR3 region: CASSSPRDRERSEQYF. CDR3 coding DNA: TGTGCCAGCAGCTCCCCCCGGGACAGGGAGAGGTCTGAGCAGTACTTC.

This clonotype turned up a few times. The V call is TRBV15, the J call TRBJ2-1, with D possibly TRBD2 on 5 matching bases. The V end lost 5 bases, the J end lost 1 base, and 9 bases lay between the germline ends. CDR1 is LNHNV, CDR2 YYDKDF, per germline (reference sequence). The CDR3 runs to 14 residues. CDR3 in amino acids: CATSSRRSYNEQFF. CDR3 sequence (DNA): TGTGCCACCAGCTCCCGGAGGTCCTACAATGAGCAGTTCTTC.

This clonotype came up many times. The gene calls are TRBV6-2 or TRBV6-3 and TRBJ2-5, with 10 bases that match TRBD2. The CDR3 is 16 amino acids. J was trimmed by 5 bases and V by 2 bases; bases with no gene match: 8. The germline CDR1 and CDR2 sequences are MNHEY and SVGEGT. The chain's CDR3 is CASSYVIAGGMETQYF. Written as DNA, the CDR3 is TGTGCCAGCAGTTACGTAATAGCGGGAGGTATGGAGACCCAGTACTTC.

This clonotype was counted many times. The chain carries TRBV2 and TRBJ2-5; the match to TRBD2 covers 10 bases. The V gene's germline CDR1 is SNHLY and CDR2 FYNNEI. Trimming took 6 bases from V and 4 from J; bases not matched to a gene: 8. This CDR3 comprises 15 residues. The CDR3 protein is CASRGAASGGETQYF. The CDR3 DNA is TGTGCCAGCAGAGGGGCCGCTAGCGGGGGAGAGACCCAGTACTTC. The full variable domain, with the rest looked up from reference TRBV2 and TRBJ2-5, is EPEVTQTPSHQVTQMGQEVILRCVPISNHLYFYWYRQILGQKVEFLVSFYNNEISEKSEIFDDQFSVERPDGSNFTLKIRSTKLEDSAMYFCASRGAASGGETQYFGPGTRLLVL.

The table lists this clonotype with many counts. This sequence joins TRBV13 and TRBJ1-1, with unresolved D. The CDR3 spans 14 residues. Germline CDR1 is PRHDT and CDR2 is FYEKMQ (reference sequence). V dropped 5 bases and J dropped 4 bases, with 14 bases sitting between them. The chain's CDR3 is CASSIRPRATEAFF. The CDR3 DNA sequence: TGTGCCAGCAGCATTAGACCTAGGGCCACTGAAGCTTTCTTT. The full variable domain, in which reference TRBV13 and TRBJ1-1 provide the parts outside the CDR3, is AAGVIQSPRHLIKEKRETATLKCYPIPRHDTVYWYQQGPGQDPQFLISFYEKMQSDKGSIPDRFSAQQFSDYHSELNMSSLELGDSALYFCASSIRPRATEAFFGQGTRLTVV.

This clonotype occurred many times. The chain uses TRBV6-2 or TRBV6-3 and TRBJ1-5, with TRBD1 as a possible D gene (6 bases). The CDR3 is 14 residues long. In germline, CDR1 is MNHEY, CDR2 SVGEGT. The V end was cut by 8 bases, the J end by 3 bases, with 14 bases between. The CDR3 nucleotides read TGTGCCAGCCTGGGGGGGGCCCCCAATCAGCCCCAGCATTTT. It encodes CASLGGAPNQPQHF.

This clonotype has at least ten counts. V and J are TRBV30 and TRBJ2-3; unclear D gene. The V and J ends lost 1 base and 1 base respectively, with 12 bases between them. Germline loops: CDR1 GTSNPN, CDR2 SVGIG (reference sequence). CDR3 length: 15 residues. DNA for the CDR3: TGTGCCTGGAGTGGGGGTAGGGATGGCACAGATACGCAGTATTTT. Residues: CAWSGGRDGTDTQYF.